What follows describes a single TCR beta chain. Its binding antigen is unknown. No per-base quality is available; no much larger clone lies one base away. The data are from a study of blood T cell repertoires in COVID-19 (dated by TCRdb to the early 2020s). With regard to the full study: Samples covering the acute and convalescent phases of COVID-19 were provided by collaborators in the United States, Italy and Spain. The prospective study material was composed of cDNA or gDNA derived from T cells, B-cell-depleted T cells, or PBMCs. Deeply sampled blood TCRbeta repertoires from subjects exposed to, actively infected with, or recovered from COVID-19 were included in the dataset. The repertoires were made available in a free public database intended to serve as a resource for research on the immune response to SARS-CoV-2. Samples came from the ongoing ImmuneRACE study (first 160 participants) plus 1,254 subjects from 6 global collaborators. Nearly every sample came with metadata listing a de-identified subject ID, COVID-19 status, age in years and sex. Where available, HLA class I and class II types were obtained from metadata supplied by the sample provider rather than from assay-based typing. Overall results and qualifications from the work: The amount of clinical and demographic metadata varied by source and participant and was provided uncurated.

TCRbeta CDR3 regions were amplified from genomic DNA by means of the immunoSEQ Assay, a bias-controlled multiplex PCR. As for how the authors treated the data: The number of nucleated cells in each sample was estimated by amplification of reference gene primers within the assay. To quantify the absolute abundance of each unique TCRbeta CDR3 rearrangement, sequence reads were collapsed and filtered. For each sample, productive Simpson clonality was calculated by taking the square root of Simpson's diversity index across productive rearrangements. TCRdb's version of the immuneACCESS table is confined to in-frame rearrangements and falls short of the full clone set. An unresolved V gene accounts for under half of the shortfall where checked; the remainder is of unknown origin. V, J and clone size are those of that table, while D and trimming were read from the DNA. This sample has about 100,000 clones in its table, and 85% of those were observed once. About an eighth of the sample lies in the top ten.

Collaborating institutions collected whole blood in K2EDTA tubes following their own protocols. Collaborator samples were shipped for TCRbeta analysis as frozen whole blood, isolated PBMCs, or DNA extracted from either sample type. What was sequenced was peripheral blood. This clonotype was sampled from a man between 50 and 59 years old with active or convalescent COVID-19.

CDR3 reads: CASSLTFSRHPYGYTF. The nucleotide sequence reads as follows: TGCGCCAGCAGCTTGACCTTCTCAAGACACCCTTATGGCTACACCTTC. The V and J genes are TRBV5-1 and TRBJ1-2; the D gene lacks a confident call. V drops 1 base and J drops 5 bases, leaving 18 bases in between. Reading the germline V gene gives CDR1 SGHRS and CDR2 YFSETQ. From cysteine to phenylalanine, the CDR3 is 16 amino acids long. Solely the CDR3 DNA is kept, with 48 bases framed from the first base. With all but the CDR3 taken from the reference TRBV5-1 and TRBJ1-2 genes, the full variable domain is: KAGVTQTPRYLIKTRGQQVTLSCSPISGHRSVSWYQQTPGQGLQFLFEYFSETQRNKGNFPGRFSGRQFSNSRSEMNVSTLELGDSALYLCASSLTFSRHPYGYTFGSGTRLTVV.